One and the same sample provided the 21 T cell receptor beta chains below, sequenced in a study of Graves' ophthalmopathy and Graves' hyperthyroidism. The sequenced template was RNA, covering the TCR beta CDR3 region. Amplification began with first-round RT-PCR using HTBI primers, then second-round multiplex PCR was performed. Each CDR3 protein is one row after TCRdb ran MiXCR on the multiplex PCR reads. The repertoire holds about 370,000 distinct CDR3 sequences, with about a sixth as singletons. The sample consisted of peripheral blood. The receptors shown here come from an adult woman with stable Graves' hyperthyroidism.

This clonotype has ten or more counts. J is TRBJ1-2 and V is TRBV19, with D possibly being TRBD1 (5 bases). The CDR3 totals 13 residues. Germline values: CDR1 LNHDA, CDR2 SQIVND (reference sequence). V lost 5 bases and J lost 8, with 15 bases in between. CDR3 DNA: TGTGCCAGTAGTTGGGACGGGGGTGGCGGCTACACCTTC. It yields the protein CASSWDGGGGYTF.

This clonotype has a count of ten or more. The chain couples TRBV5-6 to TRBJ2-5; 11 bases match TRBD2. The CDR3 has 16 amino acids. After removal of 1 base from V and 1 base from J, the junction contained 3 bases not matched to a gene. Per germline, CDR1 SGHDT and CDR2 YYEEEE. CDR3 protein: CASSLLGTSGQETQYF. The CDR3 bases are TGTGCCAGCAGCTTGTTAGGGACTAGCGGCCAAGAGACCCAGTACTTC.

As concerns this clonotype: A clone one base away is much larger, so this may be a read error. CDR3 in amino acids: CSAVGGTSGRRETQYF. The CDR3 DNA reads TGCAGCGCCGTCGGAGGGACTAGCGGGAGGCGAGAGACCCAGTACTTC. V gene TRBV29-1 combines with J gene TRBJ2-5; 15 nucleotides line up with TRBD2. V gave up 7 bases and J gave up 4 bases; unmatched junction bases: 10. The CDR3 sequence is 16 residues long. CDR1 and CDR2 from the germline V gene are SQVTM and ANQGSEA.

This clonotype turned up a few times. The chain recombines TRBV19 with TRBJ2-2, with D tentatively TRBD1 (5 bases). Trimming took 7 bases from V and 7 from J, leaving 19 bases between them. The CDR3 sequence is 15 residues long. The germline CDR1 and CDR2 sequences are LNHDA and SQIVND (reference sequence). Here the CDR3 reads CASTPIRQRSGELFF. The CDR3 DNA is TGTGCCAGTACCCCGATCCGACAGAGGAGCGGGGAGCTGTTTTTT.

The gene calls are TRBV15 and TRBJ1-1, with unresolved D. This CDR3 is built from 15 residues. Deletions cut 0 bases from V and 4 bases from J, with 12 bases between. Germline V gives CDR1 LNHNV, CDR2 YYDKDF (reference sequence). The DNA of the CDR3 is TGTGCCACCAGCAGAGACCCCCGGGCTGGCACTGAAGCTTTCTTT. It yields the protein CATSRDPRAGTEAFF.

This clonotype was picked up many times. This chain joins TRBV6-1 and TRBJ2-2; D is unresolved. V dropped 5 bases and J dropped 4 bases, with 8 bases sitting between them. This CDR3 is built from 13 residues. CDR1 MNHNS and CDR2 SASEGT come from the germline V gene. The CDR3 reads CASSRPGTGELFF. The CDR3 DNA reads as TGTGCCAGCAGTAGACCGGGCACCGGGGAGCTGTTTTTT.

The chain is built from TRBV29-1 and TRBJ1-1, with TRBD1 as a possible D gene (6 bases). The germline gives CDR1 SQVTM, CDR2 ANQGSEA. V shed 7 bases and J shed 1 base, with 10 bases lying between them. The CDR3 is 12 amino acids. The CDR3 sequence: CSGSGQNTEAFF. The CDR3 DNA sequence: TGCAGCGGATCGGGACAGAACACTGAAGCTTTCTTT.

This clonotype occurred many times. This chain links TRBV7-2 with TRBJ2-5; no reliable D call. The germline V and J ends were trimmed by 1 base and 5 bases, with 5 bases remaining between them. The CDR3 runs to 12 residues. CDR1 is SGHTA and CDR2 is FQGNSA in the germline V gene. CDR3 region: CASSLDLETQYF. CDR3 coding DNA: TGTGCCAGCAGCTTAGACTTGGAGACCCAGTACTTC.

J is TRBJ2-7 and V is TRBV6-5; D may be TRBD1 (5 bases). Deletions cut 2 bases from V and 5 bases from J, with 13 bases between. Germline loops: CDR1 MNHEY, CDR2 SVGAGI. The CDR3 has 14 amino acids. CDR3 sequence reads: CASSYQRGAHEQYF. As DNA, the CDR3 is TGTGCCAGCAGTTACCAAAGGGGTGCCCACGAGCAGTACTTC.

The V and J genes are TRBV10-3 and TRBJ1-5; 11 bases are shared with TRBD1. Germline V gene data show CDR1 as ENHRY and CDR2 as SYGVKD. Trimming removed 11 bases from V and 5 bases from J; junction bases left unmatched: 11. This CDR3 region has 15 residues. The CDR3 sequence is CASRVGQGVDQPQHF. For the CDR3, the DNA is TGTGCCTCGAGGGTGGGACAGGGGGTGGATCAGCCCCAGCATTTT.

This clonotype was counted ten times or more. The chain links TRBV27 to TRBJ2-6; D is unresolved. The CDR3 totals 13 residues. Deletions cut 5 bases from V and 4 bases from J, with 6 bases between. Per the germline V gene, CDR1 is MNHEY and CDR2 is SMNVEV (reference sequence). CDR3 sequence: CASSITGANVLTF. The DNA of the CDR3 is TGTGCCAGCAGTATAACGGGGGCCAACGTCCTGACTTTC.

This clonotype has a count of ten or more. This sequence joins TRBV12-3 or TRBV12-4 and TRBJ2-2; D is ambiguous. V lost 8 bases and J 6 bases, leaving 13 bases between the germline ends. This CDR3 contains 13 residues. The CDR3 bases are TGTGCCAGCCGAGGTCCCGTCTCCGGGGAGCTGTTTTTT. Its translation: CASRGPVSGELFF.

This clonotype was seen many times. The gene calls are TRBV5-1 and TRBJ2-7; perhaps D is TRBD1 or TRBD2 (5 bases each). The germline gives CDR1 SGHRS, CDR2 YFSETQ. The CDR3 is 14 amino acids. The V and J ends lost 0 bases and 7 bases respectively, with 14 bases between them. Here the CDR3 DNA reads TGCGCCAGCAGCTTGGGACAGTGGACGGGGGAGCAGTACTTC. Amino acid sequence: CASSLGQWTGEQYF.

This clonotype was detected once. The chain is built from TRBV2 and TRBJ2-7; TRBD2 aligns across 7 bases. With V trimmed by 7 bases and J by 0 bases, 3 bases remained unmatched. This CDR3 has 13 amino acids. From germline, CDR1 is SNHLY and CDR2 FYNNEI. Here the CDR3 reads CASTWGGSYEQYF. The CDR3 region has the DNA TGTGCCAGCACCTGGGGGGGCTCCTACGAGCAGTACTTC.

This clonotype came up many times. The chain is built from TRBV20-1 and TRBJ1-6; 7 bases agree with TRBD1. The CDR3 totals 15 residues. CDR1 and CDR2 from the germline V gene are DFQATT and SNEGSKA (reference sequence). The J segment lost 5 bases and the V segment lost 2 bases, leaving 6 bases of the junction unmatched. The CDR3 is CSARLGQTNNSPLHF. DNA for the CDR3: TGCAGTGCTAGACTGGGACAGACAAATAATTCACCCCTCCACTTT.

The genes are TRBV28 and TRBJ1-6; TRBD1 is a possible D gene (5 bases). V lost 5 bases, J lost 0 bases, and 11 bases lay in between. Germline V gives CDR1 MDHEN, CDR2 SYDVKM. CDR3 length: 16 residues. CDR3 in amino acids: CASSREGISYNSPLHF. CDR3 in DNA: TGTGCCAGCAGTCGGGAGGGGATCTCCTATAATTCACCCCTCCACTTT.

This clonotype came up many times. The CDR3 DNA sequence: TGCGCCAGCAGCCCCCGAGGTGCGTCTAGCGTAGGGACCCAGTACTTC. It specifies CASSPRGASSVGTQYF. The chain employs TRBV5-1 and TRBJ2-5, with D possibly being TRBD2 (6 bases). Germline V gene lookup returns CDR1 SGHRS and CDR2 YFSETQ. V was pared by 4 bases and J by 7 bases, with 23 bases between. The CDR3 contains 16 residues.

This clonotype was detected ten times or more. The V and J genes are TRBV28 and TRBJ2-2, with 7 positions matching TRBD1. Trimming cost V 5 bases and J 5 bases; bases outside gene matches: 8. Looked up from germline, CDR1 is MDHEN and CDR2 is SYDVKM. This CDR3 is 15 amino acids long. The CDR3 reads CASSLTGAGTGELFF. The CDR3 DNA reads as TGTGCCAGCAGTCTAACAGGGGCAGGAACCGGGGAGCTGTTTTTT.

This rearrangement joins TRBV4-2 to TRBJ1-5; 11 positions match TRBD1. Trimming took 0 bases from V and 6 from J; bases not matched to a gene: 7. The germline gives CDR1 LGHNA, CDR2 YNFKEQ. The CDR3 is 17 amino acids. The DNA of the CDR3 is TGTGCCAGCAGCCAAGATGGACAGGGGGCGCGGGCTCAGCCCCAGCATTTT. Amino acid sequence: CASSQDGQGARAQPQHF.

This clonotype was seen a few times. This may be a read error, as it is one base from a much larger clone. V gene TRBV5-6 combines with J gene TRBJ1-2; D gene unclear. CDR1 SGHDT and CDR2 YYEEEE come from the germline V gene. The CDR3 is 13 amino acids. The CDR3: CVSRKGVSYGYTF. The CDR3 DNA reads as TGTGTCAGCCGAAAGGGCGTCAGCTATGGCTACACCTTC. Using reference TRBV5-6 and TRBJ1-2 for the parts outside the CDR3, the full variable domain is DAGVTQSPTHLIKTRGQQVTLRCSPKSGHDTVSWYQQALGQGPQFIFQYYEEEERQRGNFPDRFSGHQFPNYSSELNVNALLLGDSALYLCVSRKGVSYGYTFGSGTRLTVV.

This sequence joins TRBV20-1 and TRBJ1-1; 8 bases agree with TRBD1. Unmatched junction bases numbered 7, after V lost 0 bases and J lost 10 bases. Germline V gene data show CDR1 as DFQATT and CDR2 as SNEGSKA (reference sequence). There are 13 residues in the CDR3. As DNA, the CDR3 is TGCAGTGCTAGAGATGGGTCAGGGGGCGTAGCTTTCTTT. It codes for CSARDGSGGVAFF.